This T cell receptor (beta chain) comes out of a study of T cells after posttransplantation cyclophosphamide. Study results and limitations: Blood and skin or GI T cell repertoires showed limited TRB overlap.

The table came from immunoSEQ multiplex PCR; TCRdb's copy has only in-frame clones and leaves some out. Listed for the sample are about 38,000 clones, none seen a single time. This clone was counted many times. Antigen specificity is unknown. CDR3 size: 16 residues. The ends lost 7 bases at V and 3 bases at J; junction bases unmatched: 15. Germline lookup yields CDR1 MNHEY and CDR2 SMNVEV (reference sequence). The sample consisted of PBMCs. The source of this sequence is a man over 45 in good health, CMV-negative, and a related stem cell transplant donor. The chain recombines TRBV27 with TRBJ2-7; 7 bases are a match to TRBD1. CDR3 residues: CASTERGHPGNYEQYF. The CDR3 nucleotides are TGTGCCAGCACCGAGAGGGGGCACCCGGGGAACTACGAGCAGTACTTC.